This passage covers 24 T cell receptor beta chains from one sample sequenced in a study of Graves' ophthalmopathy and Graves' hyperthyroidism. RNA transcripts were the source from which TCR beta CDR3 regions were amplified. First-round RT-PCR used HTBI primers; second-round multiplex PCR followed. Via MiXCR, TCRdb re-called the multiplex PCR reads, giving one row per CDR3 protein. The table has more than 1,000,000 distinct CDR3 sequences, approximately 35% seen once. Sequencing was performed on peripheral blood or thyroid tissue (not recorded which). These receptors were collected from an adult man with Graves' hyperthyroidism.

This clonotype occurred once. CDR3: CASSSQRGGRRRETQYF. CDR3 DNA sequence: TGTGCCAGCAGCTCTCAGCGGGGGGGCAGAAGGAGGGAGACCCAGTACTTC. The rearrangement links TRBV11-2 to TRBJ2-5, with 10 bases lining up with TRBD2. There are 17 residues in the CDR3. Germline V CDR1 and CDR2: SGHAT, FQNNGV. V shed 4 bases and J 5 bases; nucleotides not matched to a gene: 13.

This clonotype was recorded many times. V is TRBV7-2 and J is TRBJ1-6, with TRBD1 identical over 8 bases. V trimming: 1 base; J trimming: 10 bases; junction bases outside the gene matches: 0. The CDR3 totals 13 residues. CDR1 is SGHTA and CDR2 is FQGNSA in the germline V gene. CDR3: CASSLGDRSPLHF. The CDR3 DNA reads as TGTGCCAGCAGCTTAGGGGACAGGTCACCCCTCCACTTT.

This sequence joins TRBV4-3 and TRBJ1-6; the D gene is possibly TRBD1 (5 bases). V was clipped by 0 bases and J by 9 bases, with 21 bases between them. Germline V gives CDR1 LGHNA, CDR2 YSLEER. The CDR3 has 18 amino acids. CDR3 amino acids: CASSQEMYRPPIGSPLHF. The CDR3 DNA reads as TGCGCCAGCAGCCAAGAAATGTACAGGCCCCCAATAGGTTCACCCCTCCACTTT.

The CDR3 is CASGFASGTKTGELFF. The CDR3 DNA reads TGCGCCAGCGGGTTCGCTAGCGGGACTAAAACCGGGGAGCTGTTTTTT. The chain is built from TRBV5-1 and TRBJ2-2, with 9 nucleotides matching TRBD2. The CDR3 has 16 residues. V shed 7 bases and J 5 bases; nucleotides not matched to a gene: 12. Germline V gene sequence: CDR1 SGHRS, CDR2 YFSETQ. The whole variable domain, remainder taken from reference TRBV5-1 and TRBJ2-2, is KAGVTQTPRYLIKTRGQQVTLSCSPISGHRSVSWYQQTPGQGLQFLFEYFSETQRNKGNFPGRFSGRQFSNSRSEMNVSTLELGDSALYLCASGFASGTKTGELFFGEGSRLTVL.

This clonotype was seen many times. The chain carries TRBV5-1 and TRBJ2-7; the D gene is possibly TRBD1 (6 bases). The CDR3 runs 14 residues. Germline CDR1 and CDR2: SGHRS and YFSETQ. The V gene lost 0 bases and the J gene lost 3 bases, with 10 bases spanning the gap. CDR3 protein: CASSLDRDYYEQYF. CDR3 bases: TGCGCCAGCAGCTTGGACAGGGATTACTACGAGCAGTACTTC.

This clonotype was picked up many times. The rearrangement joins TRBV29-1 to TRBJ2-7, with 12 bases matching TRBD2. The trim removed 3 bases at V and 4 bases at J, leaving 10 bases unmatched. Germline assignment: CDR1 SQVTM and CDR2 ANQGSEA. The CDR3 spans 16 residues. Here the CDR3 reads CSVEGLAGGPEYEQYF. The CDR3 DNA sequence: TGCAGCGTTGAGGGGCTAGCGGGAGGGCCGGAGTACGAGCAGTACTTC.

In nucleotides, the CDR3 is TGCGCCAGCAGCTTAACGGACCGACATGGCTACACCTTC. Amino acids: CASSLTDRHGYTF. This chain connects TRBV5-1 to TRBJ1-2; no reliable D call. CDR1 is SGHRS, CDR2 YFSETQ, per germline. The CDR3 spans 13 residues. The V end lost 2 bases, the J end lost 6 bases, and 11 bases lay between the germline ends.

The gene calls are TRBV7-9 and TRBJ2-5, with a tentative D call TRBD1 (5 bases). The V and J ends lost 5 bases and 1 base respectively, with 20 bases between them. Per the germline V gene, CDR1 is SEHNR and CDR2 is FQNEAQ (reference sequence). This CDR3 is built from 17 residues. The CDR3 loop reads CASSPRPVGAFQETQYF. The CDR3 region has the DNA TGTGCCAGCAGCCCAAGGCCGGTTGGGGCCTTCCAAGAGACCCAGTACTTC.

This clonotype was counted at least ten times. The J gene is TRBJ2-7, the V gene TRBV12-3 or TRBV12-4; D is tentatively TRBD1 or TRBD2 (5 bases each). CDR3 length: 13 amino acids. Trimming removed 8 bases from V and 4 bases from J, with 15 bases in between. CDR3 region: CASGWDGLYEQYF. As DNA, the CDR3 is TGTGCCAGCGGCTGGGACGGCTTATACGAGCAGTACTTC.

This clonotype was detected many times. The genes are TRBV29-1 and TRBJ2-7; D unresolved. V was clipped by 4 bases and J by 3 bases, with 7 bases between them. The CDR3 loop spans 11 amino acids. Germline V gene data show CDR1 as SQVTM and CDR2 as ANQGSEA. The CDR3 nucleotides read TGCAGCGTTGCCATTGGCTACGAGCAGTACTTC. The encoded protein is CSVAIGYEQYF.

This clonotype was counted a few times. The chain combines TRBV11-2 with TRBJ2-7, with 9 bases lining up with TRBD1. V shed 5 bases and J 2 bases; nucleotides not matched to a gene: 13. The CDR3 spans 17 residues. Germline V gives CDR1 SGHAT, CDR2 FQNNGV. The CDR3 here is CASSTGPRDRAPYEQYF. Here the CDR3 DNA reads TGTGCCAGCAGCACCGGCCCTCGGGACAGGGCGCCCTACGAGCAGTACTTC.

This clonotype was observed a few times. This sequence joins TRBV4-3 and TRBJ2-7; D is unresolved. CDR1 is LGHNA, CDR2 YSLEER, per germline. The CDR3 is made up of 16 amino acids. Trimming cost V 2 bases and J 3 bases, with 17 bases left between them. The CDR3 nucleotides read TGCGCCAGCAGCCAATCCCGGCTTGGGGTGGTCTACGAGCAGTACTTC. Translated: CASSQSRLGVVYEQYF.

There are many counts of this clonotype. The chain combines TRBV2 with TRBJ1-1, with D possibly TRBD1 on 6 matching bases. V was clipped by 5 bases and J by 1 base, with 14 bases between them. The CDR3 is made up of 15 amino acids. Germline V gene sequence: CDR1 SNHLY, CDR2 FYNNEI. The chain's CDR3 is CASSPWDTENTEAFF. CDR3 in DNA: TGTGCCAGCAGTCCTTGGGACACAGAGAACACTGAAGCTTTCTTT.

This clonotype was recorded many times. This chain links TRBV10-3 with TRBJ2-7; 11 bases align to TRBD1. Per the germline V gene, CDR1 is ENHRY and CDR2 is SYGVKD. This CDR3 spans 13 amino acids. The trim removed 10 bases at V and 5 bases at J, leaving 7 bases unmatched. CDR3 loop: CATRTGGGNEQYF. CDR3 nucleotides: TGTGCCACCCGGACAGGGGGCGGGAACGAGCAGTACTTC.

CDR3 loop: CAISEQLAGAYNEQYF. In DNA, the CDR3 is TGTGCCATCAGTGAGCAACTAGCGGGAGCGTACAATGAGCAGTACTTC. V is TRBV10-3 and J is TRBJ2-7, with TRBD2 identical over 11 bases. The germline V gene has CDR1 ENHRY and CDR2 SYGVKD. The junction had 10 bases not matched to a gene; V was cut back by 2 bases and J by 7 bases. The CDR3 is 16 residues long.

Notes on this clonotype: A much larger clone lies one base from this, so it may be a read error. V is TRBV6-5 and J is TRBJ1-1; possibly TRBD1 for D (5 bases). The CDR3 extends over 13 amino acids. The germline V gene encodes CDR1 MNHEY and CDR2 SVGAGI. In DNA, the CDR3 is TGTGCCACCAGTAGAGGCAGGGAGGGTGAAGCTTTCTTT. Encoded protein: CATSRGREGEAFF.

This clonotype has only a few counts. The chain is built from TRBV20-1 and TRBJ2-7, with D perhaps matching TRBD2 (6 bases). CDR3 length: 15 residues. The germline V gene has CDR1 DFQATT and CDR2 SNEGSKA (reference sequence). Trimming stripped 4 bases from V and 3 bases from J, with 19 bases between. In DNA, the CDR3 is TGCAGTGCTAAAGGAGGGGTGACACCAAACTACGAGCAGTACTTC. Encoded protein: CSAKGGVTPNYEQYF.

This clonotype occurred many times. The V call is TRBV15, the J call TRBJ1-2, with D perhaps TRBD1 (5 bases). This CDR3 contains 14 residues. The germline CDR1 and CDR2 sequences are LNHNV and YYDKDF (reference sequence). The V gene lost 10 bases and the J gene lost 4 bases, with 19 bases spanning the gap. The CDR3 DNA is TGTGCCATCGAGGACGCCAGGGAAGGCTATGGCTACACCTTC. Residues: CAIEDAREGYGYTF.

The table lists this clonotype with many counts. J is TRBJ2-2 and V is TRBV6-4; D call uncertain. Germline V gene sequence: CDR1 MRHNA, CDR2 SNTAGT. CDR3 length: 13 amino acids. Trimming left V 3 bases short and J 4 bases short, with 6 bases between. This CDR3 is CASSEHLTGELFF. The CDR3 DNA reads TGTGCCAGCAGTGAACACCTCACCGGGGAGCTGTTTTTT.

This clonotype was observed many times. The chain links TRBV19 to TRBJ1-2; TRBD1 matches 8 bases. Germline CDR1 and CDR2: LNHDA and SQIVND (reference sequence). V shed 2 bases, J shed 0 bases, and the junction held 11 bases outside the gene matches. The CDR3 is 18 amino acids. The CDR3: CASSIRPGQAQANYGYTF. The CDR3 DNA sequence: TGTGCCAGTAGTATAAGACCGGGACAGGCTCAAGCTAACTATGGCTACACCTTC.

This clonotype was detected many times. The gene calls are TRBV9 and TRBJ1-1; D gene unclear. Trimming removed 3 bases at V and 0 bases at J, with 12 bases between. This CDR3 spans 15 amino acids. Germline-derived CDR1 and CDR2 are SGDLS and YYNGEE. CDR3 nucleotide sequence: TGTGCCAGCAGCGGCCGGGGAAACATGAACACTGAAGCTTTCTTT. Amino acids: CASSGRGNMNTEAFF.

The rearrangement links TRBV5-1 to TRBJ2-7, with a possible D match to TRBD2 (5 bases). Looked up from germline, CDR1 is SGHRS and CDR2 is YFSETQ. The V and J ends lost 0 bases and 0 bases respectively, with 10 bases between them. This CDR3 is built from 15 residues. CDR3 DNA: TGCGCCAGCAGCTTGGATGTAGGGAGCTCCTACGAGCAGTACTTC. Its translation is CASSLDVGSSYEQYF.

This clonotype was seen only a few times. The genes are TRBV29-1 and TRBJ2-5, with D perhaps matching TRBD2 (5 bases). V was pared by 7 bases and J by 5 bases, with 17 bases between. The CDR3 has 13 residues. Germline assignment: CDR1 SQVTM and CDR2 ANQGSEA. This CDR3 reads CSAFLGDWETQYF. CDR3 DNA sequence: TGCAGCGCCTTCCTCGGGGATTGGGAGACCCAGTACTTC.

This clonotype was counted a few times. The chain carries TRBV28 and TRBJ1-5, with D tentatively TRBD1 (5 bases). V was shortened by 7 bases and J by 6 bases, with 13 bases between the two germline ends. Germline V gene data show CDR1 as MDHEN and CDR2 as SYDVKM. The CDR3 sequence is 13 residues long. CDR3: CASMLGLGQPQHF. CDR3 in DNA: TGTGCCAGCATGTTGGGGCTGGGTCAGCCCCAGCATTTT.